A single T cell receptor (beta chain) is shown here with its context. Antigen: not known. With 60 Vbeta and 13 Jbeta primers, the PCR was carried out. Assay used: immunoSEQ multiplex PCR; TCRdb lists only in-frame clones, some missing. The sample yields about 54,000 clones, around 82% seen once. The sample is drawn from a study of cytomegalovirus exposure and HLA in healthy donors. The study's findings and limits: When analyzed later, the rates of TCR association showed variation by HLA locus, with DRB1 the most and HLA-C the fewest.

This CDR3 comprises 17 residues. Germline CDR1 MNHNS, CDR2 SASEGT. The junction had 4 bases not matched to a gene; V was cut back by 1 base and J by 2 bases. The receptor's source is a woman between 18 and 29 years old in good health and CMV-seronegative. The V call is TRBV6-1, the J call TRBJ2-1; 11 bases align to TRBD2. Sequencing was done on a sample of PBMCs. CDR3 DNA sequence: TGTGCCAGCAGTGAAGTCCTAGCGGGAGGACCCTACAATGAGCAGTTCTTC. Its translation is CASSEVLAGGPYNEQFF.